The 12 T cell receptor beta chains listed next were all sequenced from one sample in a study of blood T cell repertoires in COVID-19. The table came from immunoSEQ multiplex PCR; TCRdb's copy has only in-frame clones and leaves some out. The table lists about 200,000 clones, roughly 80% of them singletons. The sample comprised peripheral blood. The source of these receptors is a woman of 80 years or more with acute or convalescent COVID-19.

The chain uses TRBV6-5 and TRBJ2-2, with 8 positions matching TRBD1. Germline values: CDR1 MNHEY, CDR2 SVGAGI. This CDR3 has 15 amino acids. The V gene end was trimmed by 6 bases and the J gene end by 5 bases; junction bases not matched to a gene: 8. The DNA of the CDR3 is TGTGCCAGCAGCGGACAGGGCGATGGGACCGGGGAGCTGTTTTTT. It translates to CASSGQGDGTGELFF.

The table lists this clone with many counts. This specimen includes other DNA sequences encoding the same CDR3. The chain uses TRBV29-1 and TRBJ1-5; 11 bases match TRBD1. This CDR3 contains 13 residues. J gave up 4 bases and V 6 bases, and 2 bases lay outside the gene matches. The germline CDR1 and CDR2 sequences are SQVTM and ANQGSEA. Written as DNA, the CDR3 is TGCAGCGTAGGGGACAGGGGGAATCAGCCCCAGCATTTT. Its translation: CSVGDRGNQPQHF.

The chain links TRBV19 to TRBJ2-3; 8 nucleotides align to TRBD2. The length of the CDR3 is 14 residues. V shed 6 bases, J shed 4 bases, and the junction held 6 bases outside the gene matches. Per the germline V gene, CDR1 is LNHDA and CDR2 is SQIVND (reference sequence). This chain's CDR3 is CASRGLVLPDTQYF. The CDR3 region has the DNA TGTGCCAGTAGGGGACTAGTCCTCCCAGATACGCAGTATTTT.

This CDR3 is CASTWTSFGQETQYF. CDR3 DNA: TGTGCCAGCACTTGGACTAGCTTTGGCCAAGAGACCCAGTACTTC. The chain joins TRBV6-5 to TRBJ2-5; 8 positions match TRBD2. CDR3 size: 15 residues. After removal of 7 bases from V and 1 base from J, the junction contained 8 bases not matched to a gene. From germline, CDR1 is MNHEY and CDR2 SVGAGI.

The rearrangement uses TRBV6-2 or TRBV6-3 and TRBJ1-1; D gene ambiguous. Germline CDR1 reads MNHEY; CDR2 reads SVGEGT. The CDR3 runs 12 residues. V was clipped by 5 bases and J by 1 base, with 5 bases between them. The CDR3 DNA reads TGTGCCAGCAGTCACAAGAACACTGAAGCTTTCTTT. Residues: CASSHKNTEAFF.

The chain recombines TRBV9 with TRBJ1-4; tentatively, D is TRBD1 (6 bases). The CDR3 totals 15 residues. Trimming removed 0 bases at V and 8 bases at J, with 14 bases between. Per germline, CDR1 SGDLS and CDR2 YYNGEE. CDR3 residues: CASSVGAGAEEKLFF. CDR3 sequence (DNA): TGTGCCAGCAGCGTAGGAGCAGGGGCAGAGGAAAAACTGTTTTTT.

The chain is built from TRBV10-3 and TRBJ2-5, with TRBD1 matching over 7 bases. Germline V gene sequence: CDR1 ENHRY, CDR2 SYGVKD. V was clipped by 10 bases and J by 3 bases; unmatched bases: 11. The CDR3 is 14 residues long. The CDR3 loop is CATSPPDREETQYF. The CDR3 nucleotides read TGTGCCACCAGCCCCCCCGACAGGGAAGAGACCCAGTACTTC.

This clone was seen at least ten times. The chain combines TRBV28 with TRBJ2-5, with 14 nucleotides matching TRBD2. Germline-derived CDR1 and CDR2 are MDHEN and SYDVKM. The V gene end was trimmed by 7 bases and the J gene end by 5 bases; junction bases not matched to a gene: 6. This CDR3 contains 15 residues. The CDR3 nucleotides read TGTGCCAGCACCGGGACTAGCGGGAGCTACGAGACCCAGTACTTC. Translated: CASTGTSGSYETQYF.

The chain joins TRBV3-1 (or the pseudogene TRBV3-2) to TRBJ2-2; 8 positions agree with TRBD2. The CDR3 is made up of 17 amino acids. Germline-derived CDR1 and CDR2 are LGHDT and YNNKEL (reference sequence). V dropped 5 bases and J dropped 5; count of bases not matched to a gene: 13. CDR3 sequence reads: CASSSGLTSGLTGELFF. The CDR3 DNA is TGTGCCAGCAGCTCCGGTCTAACTAGCGGCTTGACCGGGGAGCTGTTTTTT.

The V gene is TRBV11-2, the J gene TRBJ1-4, with D perhaps TRBD1 (6 bases). CDR1 is SGHAT, CDR2 FQNNGV, per germline. The CDR3 spans 15 residues. V gave up 7 bases and J gave up 4 bases, with 16 bases separating them. The DNA of the CDR3 is TGTGCCAGCATGGGTTGGGGGGGCTATAATGAAAAACTGTTTTTT. Translation: CASMGWGGYNEKLFF. The entire variable domain, with the rest obtained from reference TRBV11-2 and TRBJ1-4, is as follows: EAGVAQSPRYKIIEKRQSVAFWCNPISGHATLYWYQQILGQGPKLLIQFQNNGVVDDSQLPKDRFSAERLKGVDSTLKIQPAKLEDSAVYLCASMGWGGYNEKLFFGSGTQLSVL.

This chain links TRBV11-3 with TRBJ2-3, with TRBD2 identical over 12 bases. The V gene end was trimmed by 1 base and the J gene end by 5 bases; junction bases not matched to a gene: 7. Germline V gene lookup returns CDR1 SGHNT and CDR2 YENEEA. The CDR3 is made up of 17 amino acids. CDR3 loop: CASSLGLAGGPIDTQYF. In DNA, the CDR3 is TGTGCCAGCAGCTTAGGGCTAGCGGGGGGGCCAATAGATACGCAGTATTTT.

This chain connects TRBV4-1 to TRBJ1-1, with D perhaps matching TRBD1 (5 bases). Per germline, CDR1 MGHRA and CDR2 YSYEKL. This CDR3 contains 16 residues. Trimming removed 0 bases from V and 2 bases from J, with 13 bases in between. The CDR3 nucleotides are TGCGCCAGCAGCCAAGATACCGGACAAAGAAACACTGAAGCTTTCTTT. Protein: CASSQDTGQRNTEAFF.